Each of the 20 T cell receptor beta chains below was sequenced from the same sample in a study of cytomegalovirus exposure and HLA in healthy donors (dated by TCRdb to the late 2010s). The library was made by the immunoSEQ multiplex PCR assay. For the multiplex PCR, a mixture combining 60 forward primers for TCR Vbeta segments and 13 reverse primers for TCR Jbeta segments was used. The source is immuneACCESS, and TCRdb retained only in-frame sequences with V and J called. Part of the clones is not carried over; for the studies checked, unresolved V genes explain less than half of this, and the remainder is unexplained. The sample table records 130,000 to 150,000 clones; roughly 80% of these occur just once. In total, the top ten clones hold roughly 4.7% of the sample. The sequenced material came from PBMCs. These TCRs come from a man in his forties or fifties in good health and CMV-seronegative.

The CDR3 region has the DNA TGTGCCAGCAGCGTAGCTAGTGCCTCCTACAATGAGCAGTTCTTC. This translates into CASSVASASYNEQFF. The J gene is TRBJ2-1, the V gene TRBV9; D is ambiguous. V was pared by 0 bases and J by 0 bases, with 7 bases between. Germline-derived CDR1 and CDR2 are SGDLS and YYNGEE. The CDR3 is 15 residues long.

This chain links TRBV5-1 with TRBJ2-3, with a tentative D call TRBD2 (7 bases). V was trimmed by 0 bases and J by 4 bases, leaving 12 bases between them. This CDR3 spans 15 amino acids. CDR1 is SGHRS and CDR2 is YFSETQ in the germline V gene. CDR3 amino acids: CASSLDGGQSDTQYF. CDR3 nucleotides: TGCGCCAGCAGCTTGGACGGGGGGCAGTCAGATACGCAGTATTTT. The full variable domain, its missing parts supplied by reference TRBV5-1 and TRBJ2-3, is KAGVTQTPRYLIKTRGQQVTLSCSPISGHRSVSWYQQTPGQGLQFLFEYFSETQRNKGNFPGRFSGRQFSNSRSEMNVSTLELGDSALYLCASSLDGGQSDTQYFGPGTRLTVL.

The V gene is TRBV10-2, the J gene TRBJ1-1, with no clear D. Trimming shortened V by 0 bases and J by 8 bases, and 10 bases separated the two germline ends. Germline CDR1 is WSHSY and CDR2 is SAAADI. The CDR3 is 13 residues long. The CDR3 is CASSESQATEAFF. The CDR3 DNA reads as TGCGCCAGCAGTGAGTCGCAGGCTACGGAAGCTTTCTTT.

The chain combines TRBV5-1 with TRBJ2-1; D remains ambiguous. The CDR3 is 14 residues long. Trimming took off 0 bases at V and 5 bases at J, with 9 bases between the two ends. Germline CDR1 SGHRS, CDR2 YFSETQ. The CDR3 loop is CASSLALTNNEQFF. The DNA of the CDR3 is TGCGCCAGCAGCTTGGCCCTCACAAACAATGAGCAGTTCTTC.

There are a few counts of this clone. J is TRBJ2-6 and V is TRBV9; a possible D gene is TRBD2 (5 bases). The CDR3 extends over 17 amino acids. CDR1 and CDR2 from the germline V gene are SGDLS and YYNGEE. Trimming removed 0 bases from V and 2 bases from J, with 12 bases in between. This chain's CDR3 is CASSVDWELAGANVLTF. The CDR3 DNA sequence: TGTGCCAGCAGCGTAGACTGGGAGTTGGCTGGGGCCAACGTCCTGACTTTC.

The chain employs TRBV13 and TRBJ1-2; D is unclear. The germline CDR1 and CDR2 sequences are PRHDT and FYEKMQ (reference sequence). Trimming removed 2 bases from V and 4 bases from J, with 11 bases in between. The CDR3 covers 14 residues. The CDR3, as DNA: TGTGCCAGCAGCTTATCAGGCAGCGGCTATGGCTACACCTTC. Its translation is CASSLSGSGYGYTF.

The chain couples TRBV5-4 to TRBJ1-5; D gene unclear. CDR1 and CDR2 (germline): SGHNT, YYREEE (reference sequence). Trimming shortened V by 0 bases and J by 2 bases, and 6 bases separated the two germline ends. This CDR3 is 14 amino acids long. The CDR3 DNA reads TGTGCCAGCAGCTTGGGTTTAGGCAATCAGCCCCAGCATTTT. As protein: CASSLGLGNQPQHF. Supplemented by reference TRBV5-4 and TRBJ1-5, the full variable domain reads ETGVTQSPTHLIKTRGQQVTLRCSSQSGHNTVSWYQQALGQGPQFIFQYYREEENGRGNFPPRFSGLQFPNYSSELNVNALELDDSALYLCASSLGLGNQPQHFGDGTRLSIL.

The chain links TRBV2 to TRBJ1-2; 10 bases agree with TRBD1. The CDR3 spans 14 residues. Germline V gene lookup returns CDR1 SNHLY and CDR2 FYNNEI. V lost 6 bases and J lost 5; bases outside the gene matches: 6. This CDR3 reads CASSTGTGVYGYTF. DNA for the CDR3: TGTGCCAGCAGCACCGGGACAGGGGTTTATGGCTACACCTTC.

As DNA, the CDR3 is TGTGCCAGCAGCGCCTCAGGGGAAGAAAAACTGTTTTTT. It codes for CASSASGEEKLFF. The rearrangement links TRBV7-9 to TRBJ1-4; D might be TRBD1 (6 bases). This CDR3 has 13 amino acids. V lost 5 bases to trimming and J lost 8 bases, with 12 bases between them. The germline gives CDR1 SEHNR, CDR2 FQNEAQ (reference sequence).

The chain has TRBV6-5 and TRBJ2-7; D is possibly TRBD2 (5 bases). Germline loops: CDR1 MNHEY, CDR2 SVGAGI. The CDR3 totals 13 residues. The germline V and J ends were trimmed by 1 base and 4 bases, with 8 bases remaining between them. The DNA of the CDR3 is TGTGCCAGCAGTTACTACCGCGGGTACGAGCAGTACTTC. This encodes CASSYYRGYEQYF.

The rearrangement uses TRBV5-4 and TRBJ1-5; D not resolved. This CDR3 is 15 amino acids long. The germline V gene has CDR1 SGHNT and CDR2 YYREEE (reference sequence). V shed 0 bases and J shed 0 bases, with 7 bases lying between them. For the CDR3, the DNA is TGTGCCAGCAGCTTGGGAGGTTATAGCAATCAGCCCCAGCATTTT. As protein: CASSLGGYSNQPQHF.

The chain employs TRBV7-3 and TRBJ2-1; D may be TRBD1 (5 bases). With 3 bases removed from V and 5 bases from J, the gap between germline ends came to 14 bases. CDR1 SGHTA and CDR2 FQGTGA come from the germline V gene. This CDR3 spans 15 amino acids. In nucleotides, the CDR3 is TGTGCCAGCAGCTTTTTAAGGGGCTCGGACAATGAGCAGTTCTTC. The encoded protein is CASSFLRGSDNEQFF.

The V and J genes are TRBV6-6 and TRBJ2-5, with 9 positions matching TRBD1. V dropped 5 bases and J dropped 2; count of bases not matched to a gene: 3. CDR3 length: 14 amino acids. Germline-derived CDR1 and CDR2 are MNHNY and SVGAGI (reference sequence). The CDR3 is CASSTGTGQETQYF. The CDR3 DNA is TGTGCCAGCAGTACCGGGACAGGGCAAGAGACCCAGTACTTC.

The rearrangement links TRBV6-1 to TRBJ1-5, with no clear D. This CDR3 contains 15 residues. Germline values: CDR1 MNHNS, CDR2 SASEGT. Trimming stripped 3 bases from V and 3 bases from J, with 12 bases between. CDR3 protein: CASSDIAGVNQPQHF. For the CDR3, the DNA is TGTGCCAGCAGTGACATTGCCGGGGTCAATCAGCCCCAGCATTTT.

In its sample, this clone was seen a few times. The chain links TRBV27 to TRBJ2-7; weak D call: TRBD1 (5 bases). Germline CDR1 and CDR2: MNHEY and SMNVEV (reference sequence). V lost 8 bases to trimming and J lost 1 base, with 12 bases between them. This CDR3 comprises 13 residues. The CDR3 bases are TGTGCCAGCGGACATCCCAAATCCTACGAGCAGTACTTC. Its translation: CASGHPKSYEQYF.

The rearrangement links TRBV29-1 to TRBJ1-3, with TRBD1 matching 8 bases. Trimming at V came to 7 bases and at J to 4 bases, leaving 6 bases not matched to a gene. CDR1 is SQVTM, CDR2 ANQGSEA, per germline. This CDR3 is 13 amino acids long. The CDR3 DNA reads TGCAGCGCTGCTGACAGGGGCGGAAACACCATATATTTT. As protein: CSAADRGGNTIYF.

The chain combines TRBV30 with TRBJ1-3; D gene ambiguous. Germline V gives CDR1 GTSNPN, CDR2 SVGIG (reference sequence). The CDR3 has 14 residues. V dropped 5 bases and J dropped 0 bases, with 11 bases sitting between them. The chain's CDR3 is CAWGRPPSGNTIYF. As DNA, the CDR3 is TGTGCCTGGGGGAGGCCCCCCTCTGGAAACACCATATATTTT.

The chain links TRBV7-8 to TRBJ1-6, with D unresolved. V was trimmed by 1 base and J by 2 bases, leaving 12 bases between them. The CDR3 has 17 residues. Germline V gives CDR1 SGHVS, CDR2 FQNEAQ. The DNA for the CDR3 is TGTGCCAGCAGCTTAGAGACCGGACTCACCTATAATTCACCCCTCCACTTT. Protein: CASSLETGLTYNSPLHF.

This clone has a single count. CDR3 region: CASSYREGDQETQYF. CDR3 sequence (DNA): TGTGCCAGCAGCTATAGGGAGGGGGACCAAGAGACCCAGTACTTC. The chain combines TRBV9 with TRBJ2-5; D is perhaps TRBD2 (7 bases). The CDR3 spans 15 residues. Looked up from germline, CDR1 is SGDLS and CDR2 is YYNGEE. Trimming took off 4 bases at V and 0 bases at J, with 13 bases between the two ends.

CDR3 loop: CASSIGPDLNTEAFF. CDR3 nucleotide sequence: TGTGCCAGTAGTATAGGGCCAGATCTGAACACTGAAGCTTTCTTT. This chain joins TRBV19 and TRBJ1-1; D is unclear. The V gene's germline CDR1 is LNHDA and CDR2 SQIVND (reference sequence). This CDR3 has 15 residues. V was cut by 1 base and J by 0 bases, with 9 bases left in between. The full variable domain, with the rest looked up from reference TRBV19 and TRBJ1-1, is DGGITQSPKYLFRKEGQNVTLSCEQNLNHDAMYWYRQDPGQGLRLIYYSQIVNDFQKGDIAEGYSVSREKKESFPLTVTSAQKNPTAFYLCASSIGPDLNTEAFFGQGTRLTVV.